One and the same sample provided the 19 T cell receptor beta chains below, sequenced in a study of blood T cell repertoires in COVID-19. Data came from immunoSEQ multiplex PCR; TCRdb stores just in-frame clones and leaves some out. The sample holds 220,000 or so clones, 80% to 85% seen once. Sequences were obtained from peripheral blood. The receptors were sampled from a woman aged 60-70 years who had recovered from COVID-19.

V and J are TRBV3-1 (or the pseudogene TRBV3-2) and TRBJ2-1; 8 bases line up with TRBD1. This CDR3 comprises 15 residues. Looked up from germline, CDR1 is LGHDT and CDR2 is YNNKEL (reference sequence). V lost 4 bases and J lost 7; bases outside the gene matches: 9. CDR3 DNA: TGTGCCAGCAGCCCAGACAGGGGATCGGTGAATGAGCAGTTCTTC. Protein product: CASSPDRGSVNEQFF.

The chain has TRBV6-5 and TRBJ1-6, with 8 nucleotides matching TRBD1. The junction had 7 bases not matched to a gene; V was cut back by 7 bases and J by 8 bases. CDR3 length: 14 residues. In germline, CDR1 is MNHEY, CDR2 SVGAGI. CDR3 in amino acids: CASTVTQGDSPLHF. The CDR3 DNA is TGTGCCAGCACAGTCACACAGGGGGATTCACCCCTCCACTTT.

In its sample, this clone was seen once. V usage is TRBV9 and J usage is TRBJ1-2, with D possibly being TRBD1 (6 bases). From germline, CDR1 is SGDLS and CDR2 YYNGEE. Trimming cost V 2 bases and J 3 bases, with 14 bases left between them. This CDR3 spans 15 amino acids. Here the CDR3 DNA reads TGTGCCAGCAGCGTCGGGGGGGCGCCCGACTATGGCTACACCTTC. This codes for CASSVGGAPDYGYTF.

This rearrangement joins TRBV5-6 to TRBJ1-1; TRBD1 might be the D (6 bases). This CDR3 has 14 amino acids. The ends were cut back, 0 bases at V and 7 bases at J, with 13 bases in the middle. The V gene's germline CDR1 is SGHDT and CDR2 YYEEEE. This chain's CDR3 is CASSLVPGGGEAFF. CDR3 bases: TGTGCCAGCAGCTTGGTACCGGGGGGCGGTGAAGCTTTCTTT.

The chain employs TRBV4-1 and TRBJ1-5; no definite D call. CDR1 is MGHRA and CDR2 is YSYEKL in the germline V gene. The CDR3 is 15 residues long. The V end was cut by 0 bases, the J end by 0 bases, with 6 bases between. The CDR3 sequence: CASSQEQYSNQPQHF. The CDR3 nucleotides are TGCGCCAGCAGCCAAGAACAGTATAGCAATCAGCCCCAGCATTTT.

Here the CDR3 reads CASSPQENTEAFF. In DNA, the CDR3 is TGTGCCAGCAGCCCTCAGGAGAACACTGAAGCTTTCTTT. This rearrangement joins TRBV7-6 to TRBJ1-1, with no clear D. V was clipped by 5 bases and J by 1 base, with 8 bases between them. The CDR3 is made up of 13 amino acids. Germline lookup yields CDR1 SGHVS and CDR2 FNYEAQ.

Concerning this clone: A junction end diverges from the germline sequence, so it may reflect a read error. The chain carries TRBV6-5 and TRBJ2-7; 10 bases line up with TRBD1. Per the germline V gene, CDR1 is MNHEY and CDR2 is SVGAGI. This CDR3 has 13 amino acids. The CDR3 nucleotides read TGTGCCAGCAGGCCGGGACAGGGGCTCTGGTGGCACTTC. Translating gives CASRPGQGLWWHF.

CDR3 region: CASRNARGVGGYTF. The CDR3 DNA reads TGTGCCAGCAGGAACGCGCGGGGGGTTGGAGGCTACACCTTC. The chain combines TRBV2 with TRBJ1-2; a weak D match, TRBD1 (5 bases). CDR3 length equals 14 residues. CDR1 is SNHLY and CDR2 is FYNNEI in the germline V gene. V lost 6 bases and J lost 8, with 19 bases in between.

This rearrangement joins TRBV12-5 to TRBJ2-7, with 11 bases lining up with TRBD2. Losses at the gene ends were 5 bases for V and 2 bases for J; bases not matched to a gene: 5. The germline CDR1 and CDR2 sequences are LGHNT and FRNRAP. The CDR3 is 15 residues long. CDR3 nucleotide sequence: TGTGCTAGTGGTGTCCTGACTAGCGGGGCCTACGAGCAGTACTTC. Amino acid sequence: CASGVLTSGAYEQYF.

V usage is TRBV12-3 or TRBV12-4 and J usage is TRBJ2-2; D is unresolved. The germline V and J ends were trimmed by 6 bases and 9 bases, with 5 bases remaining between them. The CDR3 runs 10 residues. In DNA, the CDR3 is TGTGCCAGCAGCTCTCGGGAGCTGTTTTTT. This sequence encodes CASSSRELFF.

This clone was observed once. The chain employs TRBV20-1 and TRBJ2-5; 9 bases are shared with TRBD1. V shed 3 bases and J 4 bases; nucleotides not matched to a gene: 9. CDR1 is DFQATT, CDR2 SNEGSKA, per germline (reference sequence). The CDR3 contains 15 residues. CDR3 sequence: CSASDRGKGRETQYF. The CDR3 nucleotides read TGCAGTGCTAGTGACAGGGGGAAGGGAAGAGAGACCCAGTACTTC.

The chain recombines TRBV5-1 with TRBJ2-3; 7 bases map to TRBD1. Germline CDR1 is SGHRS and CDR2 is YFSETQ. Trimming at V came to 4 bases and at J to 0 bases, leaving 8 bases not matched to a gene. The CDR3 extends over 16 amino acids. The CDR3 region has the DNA TGCGCCAGCAGCCCGGGGACAGTTCCTAGCACAGATACGCAGTATTTT. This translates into CASSPGTVPSTDTQYF. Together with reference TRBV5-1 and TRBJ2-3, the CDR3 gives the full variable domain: KAGVTQTPRYLIKTRGQQVTLSCSPISGHRSVSWYQQTPGQGLQFLFEYFSETQRNKGNFPGRFSGRQFSNSRSEMNVSTLELGDSALYLCASSPGTVPSTDTQYFGPGTRLTVL.

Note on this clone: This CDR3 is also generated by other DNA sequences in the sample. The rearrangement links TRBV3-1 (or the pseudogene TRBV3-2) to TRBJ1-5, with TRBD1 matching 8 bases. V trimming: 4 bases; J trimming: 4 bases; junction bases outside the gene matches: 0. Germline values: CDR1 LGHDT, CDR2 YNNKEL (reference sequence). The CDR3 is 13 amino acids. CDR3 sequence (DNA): TGTGCCAGCAGCCGGACAGGGAATCAGCCCCAGCATTTT. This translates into CASSRTGNQPQHF.

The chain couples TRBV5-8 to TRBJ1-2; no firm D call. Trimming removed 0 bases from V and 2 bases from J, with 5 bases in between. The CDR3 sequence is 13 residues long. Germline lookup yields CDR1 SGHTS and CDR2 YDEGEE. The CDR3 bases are TGTGCCAGCAGCTTGGTCGGGAACTATGGCTACACCTTC. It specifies CASSLVGNYGYTF.

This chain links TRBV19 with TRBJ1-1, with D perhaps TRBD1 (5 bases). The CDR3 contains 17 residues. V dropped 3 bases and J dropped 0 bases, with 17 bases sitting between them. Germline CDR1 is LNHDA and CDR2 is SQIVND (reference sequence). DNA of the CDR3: TGTGCCAGTAGTATGGGGACTTCAGGGACGGTGAACACTGAAGCTTTCTTT. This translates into CASSMGTSGTVNTEAFF.

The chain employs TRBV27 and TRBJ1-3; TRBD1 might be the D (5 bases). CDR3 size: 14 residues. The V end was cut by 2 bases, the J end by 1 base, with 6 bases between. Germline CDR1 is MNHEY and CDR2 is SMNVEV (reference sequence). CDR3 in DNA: TGTGCCAGCAGTTTAGCAGGGTCTGGAAACACCATATATTTT. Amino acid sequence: CASSLAGSGNTIYF.

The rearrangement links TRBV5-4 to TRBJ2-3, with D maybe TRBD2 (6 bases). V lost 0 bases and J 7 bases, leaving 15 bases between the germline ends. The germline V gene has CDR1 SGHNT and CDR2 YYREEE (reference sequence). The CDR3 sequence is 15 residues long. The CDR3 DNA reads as TGTGCCAGCAGCTTGGCCGGGCAGGGAGGAAATACGCAGTATTTT. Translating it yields CASSLAGQGGNTQYF. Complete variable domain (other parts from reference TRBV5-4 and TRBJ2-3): ETGVTQSPTHLIKTRGQQVTLRCSSQSGHNTVSWYQQALGQGPQFIFQYYREEENGRGNFPPRFSGLQFPNYSSELNVNALELDDSALYLCASSLAGQGGNTQYFGPGTRLTVL.

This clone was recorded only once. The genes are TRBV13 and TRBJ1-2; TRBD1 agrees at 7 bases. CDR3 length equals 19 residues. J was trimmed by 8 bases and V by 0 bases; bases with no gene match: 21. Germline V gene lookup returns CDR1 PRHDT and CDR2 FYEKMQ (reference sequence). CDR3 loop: CASSLGRLLTGINLSGYTF. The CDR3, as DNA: TGTGCCAGCAGCTTAGGGCGACTATTGACAGGGATTAACCTTTCCGGCTACACCTTC.

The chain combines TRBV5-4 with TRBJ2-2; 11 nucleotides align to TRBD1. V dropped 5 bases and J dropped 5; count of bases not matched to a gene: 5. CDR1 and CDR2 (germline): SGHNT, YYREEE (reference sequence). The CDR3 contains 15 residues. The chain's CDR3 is CASRSGTGGTGELFF. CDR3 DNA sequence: TGTGCCAGCAGATCCGGGACAGGGGGGACCGGGGAGCTGTTTTTT.